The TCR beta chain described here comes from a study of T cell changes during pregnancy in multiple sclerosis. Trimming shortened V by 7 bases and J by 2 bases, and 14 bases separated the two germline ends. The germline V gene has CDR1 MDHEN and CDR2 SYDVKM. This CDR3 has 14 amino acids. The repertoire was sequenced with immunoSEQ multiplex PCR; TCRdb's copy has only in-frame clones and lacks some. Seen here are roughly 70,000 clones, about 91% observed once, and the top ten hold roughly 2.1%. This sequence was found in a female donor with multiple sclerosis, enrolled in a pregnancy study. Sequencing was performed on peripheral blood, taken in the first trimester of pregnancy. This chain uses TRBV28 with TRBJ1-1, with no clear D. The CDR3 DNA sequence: TGTGCCAGCAAGGCCGAGGCGCGTAACACTGAAGCTTTCTTT. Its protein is CASKAEARNTEAFF.